The 32 T cell receptor beta chains below were found in one sample sequenced in a study of PD-L1 blockade in urothelial cancer. Profiled with immunoSEQ multiplex PCR; TCRdb holds only in-frame clones, not every one. The sample lists 25,000 to 40,000 clones, roughly 84% occurring once. The specimen comprised PBMCs, sampled around atezolizumab (anti-PD-L1) treatment. These receptors all come from a man aged 60 to 75 with urothelial cancer.

The CDR3 coding sequence is TGCGCCAGCAGCTTGCCCGTCGGGGAGACCCAGTACTTC. This sequence encodes CASSLPVGETQYF. The chain links TRBV5-1 to TRBJ2-5; D is undetermined. Germline values: CDR1 SGHRS, CDR2 YFSETQ. The CDR3 has 13 amino acids. Trimming shortened V by 1 base and J by 5 bases, and 9 bases separated the two germline ends.

The chain links TRBV19 to TRBJ2-5, with 14 positions matching TRBD2. This CDR3 region has 15 residues. Germline V gene lookup returns CDR1 LNHDA and CDR2 SQIVND (reference sequence). The ends lost 5 bases at V and 5 bases at J; junction bases unmatched: 4. DNA of the CDR3: TGTGCCAGTAGTCGGACTAGCGGGGGGTTTGAGACCCAGTACTTC. Protein product: CASSRTSGGFETQYF.

The chain employs TRBV6-5 and TRBJ2-5; 9 bases align to TRBD1. The closer fit of TRBJ2-7 to the DNA end suggests the J call may be wrong. There are 16 residues in the CDR3. CDR1 MNHEY and CDR2 SVGAGI come from the germline V gene. Written as DNA, the CDR3 is TGTGCCAGCAGTTATCACGGGACAGGGATTTCCTACGAGCAGTACTTC. It specifies CASSYHGTGISYEQYF.

This chain links TRBV7-2 with TRBJ2-1, with D perhaps matching TRBD2 (6 bases). V was shortened by 1 base and J by 10 bases, with 8 bases between the two germline ends. CDR3 size: 12 residues. Per germline, CDR1 SGHTA and CDR2 FQGNSA. Here the CDR3 reads CASSLERAEQFF. The CDR3, as DNA: TGTGCCAGCAGCTTAGAGCGGGCGGAGCAGTTCTTC.

V gene TRBV14 combines with J gene TRBJ1-2; D not resolved. Germline loops: CDR1 SGHDN, CDR2 FVKESK. The CDR3 loop spans 14 amino acids. V gave up 3 bases and J gave up 8 bases, with 16 bases separating them. DNA of the CDR3: TGTGCCAGCAGCCAGGCTATACTAGCAGGCGGCTACACCTTC. Translated: CASSQAILAGGYTF.

This chain connects TRBV2 to TRBJ1-1, with D hard to call. The CDR3 has 14 amino acids. V lost 3 bases and J 5 bases, leaving 13 bases between the germline ends. Germline-derived CDR1 and CDR2 are SNHLY and FYNNEI. The DNA for the CDR3 is TGTGCCAGCAGTGAGTTGTTGGGGAGGACTGAAGCTTTCTTT. This encodes CASSELLGRTEAFF.

The chain joins TRBV5-1 to TRBJ2-7; 10 bases align to TRBD1. Unmatched junction bases numbered 6, after V lost 4 bases and J lost 2 bases. The CDR3 has 15 amino acids. Germline CDR1 is SGHRS and CDR2 is YFSETQ. CDR3 region: CASSGGQGVTYEQYF. The CDR3 nucleotides read TGCGCCAGCAGCGGCGGACAGGGGGTTACCTACGAGCAGTACTTC.

V usage is TRBV5-4 and J usage is TRBJ1-6, with a weak D call TRBD1 (6 bases). This CDR3 has 15 residues. Germline CDR1 SGHNT, CDR2 YYREEE (reference sequence). Trimming took 1 base from V and 2 from J, leaving 7 bases between them. This chain's CDR3 is CASSLWDTYNSPLHF. In DNA form, the CDR3 reads TGTGCCAGCAGCTTGTGGGACACCTATAATTCACCCCTCCACTTT.

The count of this clone is one. The J gene is TRBJ2-7, the V gene TRBV19, with 8 positions matching TRBD1. This CDR3 is 13 amino acids long. Germline CDR1 is LNHDA and CDR2 is SQIVND (reference sequence). The trim removed 5 bases at V and 3 bases at J, leaving 3 bases unmatched. The CDR3 loop reads CASSPDRGYEQYF. CDR3 nucleotide sequence: TGTGCCAGTAGTCCTGACAGGGGCTACGAGCAGTACTTC. The complete variable domain, with remaining parts taken from reference TRBV19 and TRBJ2-7, reads DGGITQSPKYLFRKEGQNVTLSCEQNLNHDAMYWYRQDPGQGLRLIYYSQIVNDFQKGDIAEGYSVSREKKESFPLTVTSAQKNPTAFYLCASSPDRGYEQYFGPGTRLTVT.

The sample holds many counts of this clone. This chain joins TRBV30 and TRBJ1-5, with no clear D. The V and J ends lost 5 bases and 3 bases respectively, with 11 bases between them. This CDR3 is built from 13 residues. Germline V gene sequence: CDR1 GTSNPN, CDR2 SVGIG (reference sequence). CDR3 protein: CAWADDINQPQHF. CDR3 DNA: TGTGCCTGGGCAGATGACATCAATCAGCCCCAGCATTTT.

The chain couples TRBV11-1 to TRBJ2-1; a possible D gene is TRBD2 (6 bases). The germline gives CDR1 SGHAT, CDR2 FQDESV (reference sequence). V lost 5 bases and J lost 2, with 13 bases in between. This CDR3 region has 15 residues. Written as DNA, the CDR3 is TGTGCCAGCAGCACGGGGGAGCCACCCTACAATGAGCAGTTCTTC. Translating gives CASSTGEPPYNEQFF.

V and J are TRBV29-1 and TRBJ2-5; perhaps TRBD2 as D (5 bases). The V gene's germline CDR1 is SQVTM and CDR2 ANQGSEA. Deletions cut 4 bases from V and 7 bases from J, with 10 bases between. The CDR3 spans 11 residues. CDR3: CSVASAGTQYF. Written as DNA, the CDR3 is TGCAGCGTTGCAAGCGCGGGGACCCAGTACTTC.

Only a few counts were recorded for this clone. The chain joins TRBV11-1 to TRBJ1-2, with D unclear. Germline values: CDR1 SGHAT, CDR2 FQDESV (reference sequence). With 1 base removed from V and 1 base from J, the gap between germline ends came to 4 bases. The CDR3 has 13 residues. CDR3 sequence: CASSLDSNYGYTF. As DNA, the CDR3 is TGTGCCAGCAGCTTAGACAGTAACTATGGCTACACCTTC.

The chain joins TRBV30 to TRBJ1-1; D gene uncertain. CDR3 length: 12 residues. Germline-derived CDR1 and CDR2 are GTSNPN and SVGIG (reference sequence). Trimming took off 1 base at V and 5 bases at J, with 8 bases between the two ends. The CDR3 loop is CAWSASRTEAFF. The CDR3 DNA reads TGTGCCTGGAGTGCTTCTAGAACTGAAGCTTTCTTT.

This chain joins TRBV7-6 and TRBJ2-7, with D maybe TRBD2 (6 bases). In germline, CDR1 is SGHVS, CDR2 FNYEAQ. The CDR3 is 9 amino acids. The germline V and J ends were trimmed by 11 bases and 4 bases, with 6 bases remaining between them. This CDR3 reads CARGYEQYF. CDR3 DNA: TGTGCCCGGGGGTACGAGCAGTACTTC.

This chain links TRBV29-1 with TRBJ2-1; D is unclear. The V end lost 3 bases, the J end lost 0 bases, and 9 bases lay between the germline ends. The CDR3 is made up of 14 amino acids. Germline lookup yields CDR1 SQVTM and CDR2 ANQGSEA. CDR3 DNA: TGCAGCGTTGATTCTGTGAGCTCCTACAATGAGCAGTTCTTC. It is translated as CSVDSVSSYNEQFF.

This clone showed up just a few times. The rearrangement links TRBV10-3 to TRBJ1-4; TRBD1 agrees at 10 bases. V lost 2 bases to trimming and J lost 5 bases; unmatched junction nucleotides: 2. In germline, CDR1 is ENHRY, CDR2 SYGVKD. The CDR3 runs to 15 residues. The CDR3 loop is CAISEDRGQNEKLFF. Here the CDR3 DNA reads TGTGCCATCAGTGAGGACAGGGGGCAGAATGAAAAACTGTTTTTT.

The chain uses TRBV7-6 and TRBJ2-1; 7 positions agree with TRBD2. CDR1 SGHVS and CDR2 FNYEAQ come from the germline V gene. This CDR3 is 14 amino acids long. The V and J ends lost 0 bases and 7 bases, in that order; junction bases with no gene match: 3. CDR3 bases: TGTGCCAGCAGCTTAGCGGGGGGGTATAATGAGCAGTTCTTC. Protein product: CASSLAGGYNEQFF. Full variable domain (remainder filled in from reference TRBV7-6 and TRBJ2-1): GAGVSQSPRYKVTKRGQDVALRCDPISGHVSLYWYRQALGQGPEFLTYFNYEAQQDKSGLPNDRFSAERPEGSISTLTIQRTEQRDSAMYRCASSLAGGYNEQFFGPGTRLTVL.

The rearrangement uses TRBV11-2 and TRBJ2-4; TRBD2 agrees at 13 bases. Trimming at V came to 5 bases and at J to 2 bases, leaving 3 bases not matched to a gene. CDR1 and CDR2 (germline): SGHAT, FQNNGV. The CDR3 has 16 residues. CDR3 loop: CASSLGTSGTKNIQYF. The DNA for the CDR3 is TGTGCCAGCAGCCTTGGGACTAGCGGGACCAAAAACATTCAGTACTTC.

The chain combines TRBV9 with TRBJ2-2, with D possibly TRBD1 on 5 matching bases. V shed 2 bases and J shed 1 base, with 6 bases lying between them. The germline V gene has CDR1 SGDLS and CDR2 YYNGEE. The CDR3 has 14 amino acids. As DNA, the CDR3 is TGTGCCAGCAGCGTTGACAGGAACACCGGGGAGCTGTTTTTT. As protein: CASSVDRNTGELFF.

The sample holds one count of this clone. The V and J genes are TRBV19 and TRBJ2-5; TRBD2 agrees at 9 bases. CDR3 length equals 15 residues. V was pared by 1 base and J by 2 bases, with 2 bases of the junction left unmatched. Per germline, CDR1 LNHDA and CDR2 SQIVND (reference sequence). Here the CDR3 reads CASSIVAGVQETQYF. DNA of the CDR3: TGTGCCAGTAGTATAGTAGCGGGGGTACAAGAGACCCAGTACTTC.

The V call is TRBV6-1, the J call TRBJ1-1, with 7 positions matching TRBD1. The CDR3 has 13 residues. Per germline, CDR1 MNHNS and CDR2 SASEGT. The V gene end was trimmed by 7 bases and the J gene end by 1 base; junction bases not matched to a gene: 3. In DNA, the CDR3 is TGTGCCAGCAAAGGGGGCTCGAACACTGAAGCTTTCTTT. Amino acid sequence: CASKGGSNTEAFF.

The chain joins TRBV11-3 to TRBJ2-7; D is unresolved. There are 12 residues in the CDR3. Germline CDR1 SGHNT, CDR2 YENEEA. V lost 5 bases, J lost 3 bases, and 8 bases lay in between. CDR3 bases: TGTGCCAGCAGCCCCTTACTCTACGAGCAGTACTTC. The encoded protein is CASSPLLYEQYF.

This chain uses TRBV9 with TRBJ1-1, with 9 bases fitting TRBD1. This CDR3 contains 16 residues. Trimming cost V 3 bases and J 4 bases; bases outside gene matches: 10. Germline-derived CDR1 and CDR2 are SGDLS and YYNGEE. In DNA form, the CDR3 reads TGTGCCAGCAGCGACCGACAGGGGGTAAGATCCACTGAAGCTTTCTTT. Protein sequence: CASSDRQGVRSTEAFF.

This rearrangement joins TRBV18 to TRBJ2-5, with unresolved D. This CDR3 is 13 amino acids long. The V gene lost 3 bases and the J gene lost 5 bases, with 10 bases spanning the gap. Germline-derived CDR1 and CDR2 are KGHSH and LQKENI. The CDR3 DNA is TGTGCCAGCTCACCGAGTAGCAAGGAGACCCAGTACTTC. Its protein is CASSPSSKETQYF.

The J gene is TRBJ1-2, the V gene TRBV6-1, with D uncertain. Germline lookup yields CDR1 MNHNS and CDR2 SASEGT. The CDR3 runs 13 residues. V lost 4 bases, J lost 7 bases, and 13 bases lay in between. The CDR3 coding sequence is TGTGCCAGCAGTGTCGGGTTCTCCCGTGGCTACACCTTC. Translated, it gives CASSVGFSRGYTF.

This chain connects TRBV4-1 to TRBJ2-1; 13 positions agree with TRBD2. V lost 2 bases and J lost 4; bases outside the gene matches: 2. The CDR3 contains 16 residues. Germline CDR1 MGHRA, CDR2 YSYEKL. For the CDR3, the DNA is TGCGCCAGCAGCCAAATACTAGCGGGAGGGTACAATGAGCAGTTCTTC. As protein: CASSQILAGGYNEQFF.

The V gene is TRBV16, the J gene TRBJ1-4, with D possibly being TRBD1 (6 bases). Germline loops: CDR1 KGHSY, CDR2 FQNENV. V was cut by 7 bases and J by 2 bases, with 14 bases left in between. CDR3 length: 15 residues. The chain's CDR3 is CASTTGIYTNEKLFF. The CDR3 DNA is TGTGCCAGCACCACAGGGATATACACTAATGAAAAACTGTTTTTT.

V gene TRBV6-4 combines with J gene TRBJ1-1, with D perhaps TRBD1 (6 bases). The germline V gene has CDR1 MRHNA and CDR2 SNTAGT. Trimming removed 6 bases at V and 3 bases at J, with 14 bases between. The CDR3 is 14 residues long. Here the CDR3 reads CASSETGRDTEAFF. The CDR3 region has the DNA TGTGCCAGCAGCGAAACAGGGAGGGACACTGAAGCTTTCTTT.

CDR3 loop: CASSQRRTGEGKLFF. The CDR3 bases are TGTGCCAGCAGTCAACGCAGGACAGGGGAGGGGAAACTGTTTTTT. The chain combines TRBV2 with TRBJ1-4, with 9 bases aligning to TRBD1. CDR3 length: 15 amino acids. V was clipped by 5 bases and J by 11 bases; unmatched bases: 12. Germline V gene data show CDR1 as SNHLY and CDR2 as FYNNEI.

This chain joins TRBV5-1 and TRBJ2-5, with 8 nucleotides matching TRBD2. This CDR3 comprises 16 residues. V dropped 0 bases and J dropped 0; count of bases not matched to a gene: 4. Germline V gene sequence: CDR1 SGHRS, CDR2 YFSETQ. The CDR3 here is CASSLATGGYQETQYF. The CDR3 DNA sequence: TGCGCCAGCAGCTTGGCTACGGGGGGGTACCAAGAGACCCAGTACTTC.

This chain uses TRBV11-2 with TRBJ1-4; tentatively, D is TRBD1 (6 bases). Germline lookup yields CDR1 SGHAT and CDR2 FQNNGV. V gave up 5 bases and J gave up 4 bases, with 14 bases separating them. The CDR3 spans 15 residues. The CDR3 DNA sequence: TGTGCCAGCAGCCCGGAGAGGGGGAATAATGAAAAACTGTTTTTT. This codes for CASSPERGNNEKLFF.